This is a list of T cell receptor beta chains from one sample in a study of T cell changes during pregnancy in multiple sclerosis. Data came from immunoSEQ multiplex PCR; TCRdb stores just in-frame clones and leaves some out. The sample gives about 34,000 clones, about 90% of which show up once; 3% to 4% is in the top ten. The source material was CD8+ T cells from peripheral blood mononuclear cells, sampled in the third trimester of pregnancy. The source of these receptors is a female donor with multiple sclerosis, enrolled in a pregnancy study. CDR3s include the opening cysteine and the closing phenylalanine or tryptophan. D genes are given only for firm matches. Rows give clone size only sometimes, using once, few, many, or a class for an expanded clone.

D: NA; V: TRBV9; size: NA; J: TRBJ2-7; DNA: TGTGCCAGCAGCGTAGAGGCCAGGGCCCTCTCCTACGAGCAGTACTTC; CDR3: CASSVEARALSYEQYF
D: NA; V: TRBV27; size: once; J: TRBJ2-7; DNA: TGTGCCAGCAGTTTGGGGGCCGCCTACGAGCAGTACTTC; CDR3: CASSLGAAYEQYF
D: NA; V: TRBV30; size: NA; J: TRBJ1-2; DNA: TGTGCCTGGAGTGTCGTCCAGGCAAACTATGGCTACACCTTC; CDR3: CAWSVVQANYGYTF
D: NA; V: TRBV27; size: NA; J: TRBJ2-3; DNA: TGTGCCAGCAGTTTATATCTGGCAGGGCCGGCCACAGATACGCAGTATTTT; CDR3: CASSLYLAGPATDTQYF
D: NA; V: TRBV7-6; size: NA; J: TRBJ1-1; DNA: TGTGCCAGCAGCTTCAGGGGATCTGAACGCACTGAAGCTTTCTTT; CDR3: CASSFRGSERTEAFF
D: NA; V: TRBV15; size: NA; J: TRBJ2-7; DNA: TGTGCCACCAGCAGCCAACAGGGTCGGGAGCAGTACTTC; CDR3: CATSSQQGREQYF
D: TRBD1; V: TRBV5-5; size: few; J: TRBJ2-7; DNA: TGTGCCAGCAGCCCGCCGGGACAGGGACCGATCGGGGCCTACGAGCAGTACTTC; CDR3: CASSPPGQGPIGAYEQYF
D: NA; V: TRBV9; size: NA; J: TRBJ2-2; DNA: TGTGCCAGCAGCCCCGTCCCCGGGGAGCTGTTTTTT; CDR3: CASSPVPGELFF
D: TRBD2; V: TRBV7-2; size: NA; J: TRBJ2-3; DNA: TGTGCCAGCAGCTCCGGGGGGGGCACAGATACGCAGTATTTT; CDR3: CASSSGGGTDTQYF
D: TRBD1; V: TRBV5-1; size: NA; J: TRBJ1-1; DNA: TGCGCCAGCAGCCCCGAAGCAGGGGGCGCTGAAGCTTTCTTT; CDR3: CASSPEAGGAEAFF
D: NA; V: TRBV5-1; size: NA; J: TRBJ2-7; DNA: TGCGCCAGCACCAAGTGGGGGGACAGTACGACCTACGAGCAGTACTTC; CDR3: CASTKWGDSTTYEQYF
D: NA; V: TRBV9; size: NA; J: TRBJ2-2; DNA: TGTGCCAGCAGCGAGGGGCCTGACCGGGAGCTGTTTTTT; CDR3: CASSEGPDRELFF
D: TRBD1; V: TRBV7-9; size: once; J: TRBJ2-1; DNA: TGTGCCAGCAGCTTAAAAGGCATTCGACAGGGTTTCTCTCCCAATGAGCAGTTCTTC; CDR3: CASSLKGIRQGFSPNEQFF
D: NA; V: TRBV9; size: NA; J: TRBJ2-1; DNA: TGTGCCAGCAGCGTAGACAGTTCCTACAATGAGCAGTTCTTC; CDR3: CASSVDSSYNEQFF
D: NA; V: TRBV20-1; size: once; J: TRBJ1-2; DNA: TGCAGTGCTAACTCCTTGGAGGACACCTTC; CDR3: CSANSLEDTF
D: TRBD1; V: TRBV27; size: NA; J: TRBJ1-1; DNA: TGTGCCAGCAGTTTAGGGACAGGGGTTCGCACTGAAGCTTTCTTT; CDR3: CASSLGTGVRTEAFF
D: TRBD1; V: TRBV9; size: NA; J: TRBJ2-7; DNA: TGTGCCAGCAGCCGAGCCGGGACAGGGACCTACGAGCAGTACTTC; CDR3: CASSRAGTGTYEQYF
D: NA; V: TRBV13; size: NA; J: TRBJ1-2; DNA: TGTGCCAGCAGCTTCGGCAGGATAGGGGGTGGCTACACCTTC; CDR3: CASSFGRIGGGYTF
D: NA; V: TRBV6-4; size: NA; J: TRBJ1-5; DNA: TGTGCCAGCAGTAGCGACAGCAATCAGCCCCAGCATTTT; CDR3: CASSSDSNQPQHF
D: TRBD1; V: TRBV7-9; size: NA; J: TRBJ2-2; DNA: TGTGCCAGCAGCCATCGGGACAGGGGAAACGGGGAGCTGTTTTTT; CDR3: CASSHRDRGNGELFF
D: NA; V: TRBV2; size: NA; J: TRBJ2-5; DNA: TGTGCCAGCAGTCCCGACAGTGTTGGAGAGACCCAGTACTTC; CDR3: CASSPDSVGETQYF
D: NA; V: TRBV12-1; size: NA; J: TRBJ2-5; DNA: TGTGCCAGCAGCCCGACCGGGAGCGGCCAAGAGACCCAGTACTTC; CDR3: CASSPTGSGQETQYF
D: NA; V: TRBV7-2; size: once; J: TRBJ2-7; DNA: TGTGCCAGCAGCTCGAGCTCCTACGAGCAGTACTTC; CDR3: CASSSSSYEQYF
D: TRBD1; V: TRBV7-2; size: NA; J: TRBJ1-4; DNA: TGTGCCAGCAGCTTCCTGACAGGGGATGAAAAACTGTTTTTT; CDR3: CASSFLTGDEKLFF
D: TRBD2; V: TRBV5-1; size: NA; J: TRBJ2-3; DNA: TGCGCCAGCAGCTTGGCCGGGGCTAGCGGCAATAAGTATTTT; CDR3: CASSLAGASGNKYF
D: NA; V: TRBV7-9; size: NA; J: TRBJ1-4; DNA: TGTGCCAGCAGCTTCCCAGGGAATGAAAAACTGTTTTTT; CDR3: CASSFPGNEKLFF
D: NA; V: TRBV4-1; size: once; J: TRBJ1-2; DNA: TGCACCAGCAGCCCCGCAGGGGCATCGGATGGCTACACCTTC; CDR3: CTSSPAGASDGYTF
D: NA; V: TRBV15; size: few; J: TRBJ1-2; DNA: TGTGCCACCAGCAGAGAAGAAGGAGATGGCTACACCTTC; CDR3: CATSREEGDGYTF
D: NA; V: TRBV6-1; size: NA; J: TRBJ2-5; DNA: TGTGCCAGCAGTGAAGAGGCAGGGTCCCAAGAGACCCAGTACTTC; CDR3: CASSEEAGSQETQYF
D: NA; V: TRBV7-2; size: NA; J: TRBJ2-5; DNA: TGTGCCAGCAAGCTTAGCACAGGGCTCCCACAAGAGACCCAGTACTTC; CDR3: CASKLSTGLPQETQYF
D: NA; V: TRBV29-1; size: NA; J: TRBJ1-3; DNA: TGCAGCGTATGGGGAGATGGAAACACCATATATTTT; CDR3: CSVWGDGNTIYF
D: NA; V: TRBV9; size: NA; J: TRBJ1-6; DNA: TGTGCCAGCAGCTCCCCGGGGGAAATCAATTCACCCCTCCACTTT; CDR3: CASSSPGEINSPLHF
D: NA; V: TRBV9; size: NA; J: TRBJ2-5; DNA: TGTGCCAGCAGCGAGTGGGAAAGCACAGGGCCAGAGACCCAGTACTTC; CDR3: CASSEWESTGPETQYF
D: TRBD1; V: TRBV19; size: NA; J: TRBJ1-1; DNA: TGTGCCAGTAAGGGGGCGTCGAACACTGAAGCTTTCTTT; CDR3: CASKGASNTEAFF
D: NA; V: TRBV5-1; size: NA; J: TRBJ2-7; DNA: TGCGCCAGCAGCCCTCCCTCCTACGAGCAGTACTTC; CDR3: CASSPPSYEQYF
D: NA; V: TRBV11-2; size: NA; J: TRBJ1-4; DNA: TGTGCCAGCAGCTTAGCCGGGCCGGGGGAAAAACTGTTTTTT; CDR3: CASSLAGPGEKLFF
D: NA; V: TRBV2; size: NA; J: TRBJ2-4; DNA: TGTGCCAGCAGTGATGGGCAGGGTGACGCCAAAAACATTCAGTACTTC; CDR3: CASSDGQGDAKNIQYF
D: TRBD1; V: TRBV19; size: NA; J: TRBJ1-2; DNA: TGTGCCAGTGGTCCGGGACAGGGTAACTATGGCTACACCTTC; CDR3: CASGPGQGNYGYTF
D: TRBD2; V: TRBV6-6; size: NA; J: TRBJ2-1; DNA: TGTGCCAGCAGTCCAATTAGCGGGGGCCACGAGCAGTTCTTC; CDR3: CASSPISGGHEQFF
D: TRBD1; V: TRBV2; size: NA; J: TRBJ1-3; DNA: TGTGCCAGCAGTGAATACAGGGGGCTAAGTGGAAACACCATATATTTT; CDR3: CASSEYRGLSGNTIYF
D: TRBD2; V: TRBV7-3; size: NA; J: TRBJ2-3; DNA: TGTGCCAGCAGCTTGCTAGGCGGGGGGGCCACAGATACGCAGTATTTT; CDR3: CASSLLGGGATDTQYF
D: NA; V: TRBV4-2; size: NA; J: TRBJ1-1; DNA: TGTGCCAGCAGCCAAGTGGGCTCTGATGAAGCTTTCTTT; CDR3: CASSQVGSDEAFF
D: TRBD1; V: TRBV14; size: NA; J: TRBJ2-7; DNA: TGTGCCAGCAGCCTGGGACAGATCCCTAGCTCCTACGAGCAGTACTTC; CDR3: CASSLGQIPSSYEQYF
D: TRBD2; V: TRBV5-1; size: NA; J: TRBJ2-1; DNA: TGCGCCAGCATCACACACCCCCCGGGGGGGCCCGGCAATGAGCAGTTCTTC; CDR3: CASITHPPGGPGNEQFF
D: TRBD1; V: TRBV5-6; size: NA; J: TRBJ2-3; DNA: TGTGCCAGCATAGGACAGGGGGCAGATACGCAGTATTTT; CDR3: CASIGQGADTQYF
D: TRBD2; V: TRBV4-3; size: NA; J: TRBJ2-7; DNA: TGCGCCAGCAGCCAAGATCTAACGACTAGCGGGGTGGGAGATACCTACGAGCAGTACTTC; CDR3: CASSQDLTTSGVGDTYEQYF
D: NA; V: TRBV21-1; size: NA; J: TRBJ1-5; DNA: TGTGCCAGCAGCAAATCGGAGGGGAGTGATCAGCCCCAGCATTTT; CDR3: CASSKSEGSDQPQHF
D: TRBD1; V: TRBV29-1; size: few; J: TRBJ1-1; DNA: TGCTACGGACAGGGGTTGAACACTGAAGCTTTCTTT; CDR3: CYGQGLNTEAFF
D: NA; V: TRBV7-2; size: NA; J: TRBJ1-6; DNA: TGTGCCAGCAGCTATGGACATCGAGTAGGGTATAATTCACCCCTCCACTTT; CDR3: CASSYGHRVGYNSPLHF